This T cell receptor beta chain was sequenced for a study of read filtering for tumor transcriptome and immune sequencing. Ten or more counts support this clonotype. Molecular barcoded adaptors covering alpha/delta and beta/gamma chains were used on roughly 400 ng RNA. TCRdb itself ran the reads through MiXCR, one entry per CDR3 protein. The sample yields around 29,000 distinct CDR3 sequences, 13% to 15% seen once. The CDR3 is 13 amino acids. Between the trimmed V and J ends, which lost 0 bases and 13 bases, there was a span of 13 bases. Germline V gene sequence: CDR1 SGHAT, CDR2 FQNNGV. The TCR sequence derives from a donor aged 40 or over with multiple myeloma. Sequencing was performed on a population of CD138-negative cells sorted from bone marrow. The chain couples TRBV11-2 to TRBJ2-1; no definite D call. CDR3 sequence reads: CASSLDRPERQFF. CDR3 nucleotides: TGTGCCAGCAGCTTAGATCGTCCCGAGAGACAGTTCTTC.